This entry concerns a single TCR beta chain. A case of COVID-19 had been met by exposed participants within 2 weeks before study entry. Trimming removed 2 bases from V and 3 bases from J, with 10 bases in between. The germline V gene has CDR1 SGHTA and CDR2 FQGNSA. The CDR3 sequence is 15 residues long. Per the original data handling: Estimates of nucleated cell counts were drawn from the amplification of reference gene primers. This table comes from immunoSEQ multiplex PCR, and its TCRdb copy is limited to in-frame clones, with some not included. From that table come the V and J calls and clone size; the DNA was used to work out D and trimming. The table lists over 200,000 clones, approximately 88% of them singletons. These data belong to a study of blood T cell repertoires in COVID-19. The overall study: Italy, Spain and the United States were the sources of the convalescent and acute COVID-19 samples. PBMCs, B-cell-depleted T cells, or T cells provided the cDNA or gDNA that made up the material.

Sequenced sample: PBMCs or T cells enriched from blood (not recorded which). The genes are TRBV7-2 and TRBJ2-2, with D maybe TRBD1 (6 bases). This receptor was obtained from a woman aged 30 to 39 who had been exposed to COVID-19. The CDR3 loop reads CASSLLGQHTGELFF. CDR3 bases: TGTGCCAGCAGCTTACTGGGACAACACACCGGGGAGCTGTTTTTT.